This TCR beta chain emerged from a study of cytomegalovirus exposure and HLA in healthy donors. General study results and limits: According to a later analysis, TCR clusters from the first cohort tended to co-occur in the approximately 120 validation repertoires.

The approximately 130-subject validation cohort, separate from the approximately 670-subject first cohort, included the donors. On this clone: Its specificity is unknown.

Assay used: immunoSEQ multiplex PCR; TCRdb lists only in-frame clones, some missing. The data hold 300,000 to 400,000 clones, with just over 85% observed a single time. In germline, CDR1 is MNHEY, CDR2 SMNVEV (reference sequence). This CDR3 is 16 amino acids long. V was clipped by 5 bases and J by 7 bases; unmatched bases: 9. The receptor comes from a woman under 30 in good health and CMV-seronegative. Sample: PBMCs. The chain has TRBV27 and TRBJ2-1; the match to TRBD2 covers 12 bases. DNA for the CDR3: TGTGCCAGCAGTACGCTAGCGGGGGGGCGTGTGAATGAGCAGTTCTTC. Encoded protein: CASSTLAGGRVNEQFF.